Listed below are T cell receptor beta chains from one sample, sequenced in a study of OX40 agonist ivuxolimab in advanced cancers. Libraries were prepared by immunoSEQ multiplex PCR; TCRdb keeps only in-frame clonotypes and omits some of them. The sample consists of around 38,000 clones, under 85% of them appearing once. Sequencing used CD4+ or CD8+ T cells sorted from blood, obtained in a trial of the OX40 agonist ivuxolimab. The receptors were gathered from an adult with an advanced solid tumor such as melanoma, head and neck, liver or kidney cancer. Each CDR3 is given with its conserved first and last residue. The D gene is left open where the match is weak. Clone size, where shown, is once, few, many, or a class for clones that have expanded.

cdr3_aa: CASSQGSRGAEQFF; cdr3_nt: TGTGCCAGCAGCCAAGGATCCCGGGGGGCAGAGCAGTTCTTC; d_call: -; clone_size: -; j_call: TRBJ2-1; v_call: TRBV4-2
cdr3_aa: CAISAGRDTQYF; cdr3_nt: TGTGCCATCAGTGCTGGGAGGGATACGCAGTATTTT; d_call: -; clone_size: -; j_call: TRBJ2-3; v_call: TRBV10-3
cdr3_aa: CASKLPGTASNQPQHF; cdr3_nt: TGTGCCAGCAAACTGCCAGGGACGGCCAGCAATCAGCCCCAGCATTTT; d_call: -; clone_size: once; j_call: TRBJ1-5; v_call: TRBV28
cdr3_aa: CASSPNDSNQPQHF; cdr3_nt: TGTGCCAGCAGCCCTAACGACAGCAATCAGCCCCAGCATTTT; d_call: -; clone_size: -; j_call: TRBJ1-5; v_call: TRBV6-6
cdr3_aa: CASSPGPDEKLFF; cdr3_nt: TGCGCCAGCAGCCCGGGGCCAGACGAAAAACTGTTTTTT; d_call: -; clone_size: -; j_call: TRBJ1-4; v_call: TRBV5-1
cdr3_aa: CASSIFGSTNQPQHF; cdr3_nt: TGTGCCAGTAGTATATTCGGCAGTACTAATCAGCCCCAGCATTTT; d_call: -; clone_size: -; j_call: TRBJ1-5; v_call: TRBV19
cdr3_aa: CASRIDRARTYGYTF; cdr3_nt: TGTGCCAGCAGAATAGACCGGGCCCGGACCTATGGCTACACCTTC; d_call: -; clone_size: -; j_call: TRBJ1-2; v_call: TRBV2
cdr3_aa: CASSPSGLVYEQYF; cdr3_nt: TGTGCCAGCAGCCCTTCCGGACTCGTCTACGAGCAGTACTTC; d_call: -; clone_size: -; j_call: TRBJ2-7; v_call: TRBV9
cdr3_aa: CASSPGGGLNTEAFF; cdr3_nt: TGCGCCAGCAGCCCTGGCGGGGGATTGAACACTGAAGCTTTCTTT; d_call: -; clone_size: -; j_call: TRBJ1-1; v_call: TRBV5-1
cdr3_aa: CASSPSGLPTYEQYF; cdr3_nt: TGTGCCAGCAGCCCCTCCGGCCTACCCACCTACGAGCAGTACTTC; d_call: -; clone_size: -; j_call: TRBJ2-7; v_call: TRBV7-9
cdr3_aa: CSAGGWNTEAFF; cdr3_nt: TGCAGCGCCGGGGGGTGGAACACTGAAGCTTTCTTT; d_call: -; clone_size: -; j_call: TRBJ1-1; v_call: TRBV29-1
cdr3_aa: CASSLAWGGRNEQFF; cdr3_nt: TGTGCCAGCAGCTTAGCGTGGGGGGGCCGCAATGAGCAGTTCTTC; d_call: -; clone_size: -; j_call: TRBJ2-1; v_call: TRBV11-1
cdr3_aa: CASSLLGSDIQYF; cdr3_nt: TGCGCCAGCAGCTTGCTGGGGTCGGACATTCAGTACTTC; d_call: -; clone_size: -; j_call: TRBJ2-4; v_call: TRBV5-1
cdr3_aa: CASSVLDRDGYTF; cdr3_nt: TGTGCCAGCAGTGTACTCGACAGGGATGGCTACACCTTC; d_call: TRBD1; clone_size: -; j_call: TRBJ1-2; v_call: TRBV6-1
cdr3_aa: CASSPKGQGNQPQHF; cdr3_nt: TGTGCCAGCAGTCCCAAGGGACAGGGCAATCAGCCCCAGCATTTT; d_call: TRBD1; clone_size: -; j_call: TRBJ1-5; v_call: TRBV28
cdr3_aa: CASGLGTGGDYEQYF; cdr3_nt: TGTGCTAGTGGTTTGGGGACAGGGGGCGATTACGAGCAGTACTTC; d_call: TRBD1; clone_size: once; j_call: TRBJ2-7; v_call: TRBV12-5
cdr3_aa: CASRPSLDQPQHF; cdr3_nt: TGTGCCAGTAGACCTAGTTTGGATCAGCCCCAGCATTTT; d_call: -; clone_size: few; j_call: TRBJ1-5; v_call: TRBV19
cdr3_aa: CASGGRGLHTGELFF; cdr3_nt: TGTGCTAGTGGTGGAAGGGGGTTACATACCGGGGAGCTGTTTTTT; d_call: -; clone_size: -; j_call: TRBJ2-2; v_call: TRBV12-5
cdr3_aa: CASSLTDMNTGELFF; cdr3_nt: TGTGCCAGCAGCTTGACAGACATGAACACCGGGGAGCTGTTTTTT; d_call: -; clone_size: -; j_call: TRBJ2-2; v_call: TRBV11-2
cdr3_aa: CASSYQGQETQYF; cdr3_nt: TGTGCCAGCAGTTACCAGGGTCAGGAGACCCAGTACTTC; d_call: -; clone_size: -; j_call: TRBJ2-5; v_call: TRBV6-6
cdr3_aa: CASRTGTGNTEAFF; cdr3_nt: TGTGCCAGCAGAACCGGGACAGGAAACACTGAAGCTTTCTTT; d_call: TRBD1; clone_size: once; j_call: TRBJ1-1; v_call: TRBV7-9
cdr3_aa: CASSLELAGAIYNEQFF; cdr3_nt: TGTGCCAGCAGCTTAGAACTAGCGGGAGCTATCTACAATGAGCAGTTCTTC; d_call: TRBD2; clone_size: -; j_call: TRBJ2-1; v_call: TRBV7-9
cdr3_aa: CASSSSGGTDTQYF; cdr3_nt: TGTGCCAGCAGCTCCTCAGGTGGGACAGATACGCAGTATTTT; d_call: -; clone_size: -; j_call: TRBJ2-3; v_call: TRBV7-3
cdr3_aa: CAWSVGTGTGELFF; cdr3_nt: TGTGCCTGGAGTGTAGGCACGGGTACCGGGGAGCTGTTTTTT; d_call: -; clone_size: -; j_call: TRBJ2-2; v_call: TRBV30
cdr3_aa: CASTLPLNTEAFF; cdr3_nt: TGTGCCAGCACCCTGCCATTGAACACTGAAGCTTTCTTT; d_call: -; clone_size: -; j_call: TRBJ1-1; v_call: TRBV28